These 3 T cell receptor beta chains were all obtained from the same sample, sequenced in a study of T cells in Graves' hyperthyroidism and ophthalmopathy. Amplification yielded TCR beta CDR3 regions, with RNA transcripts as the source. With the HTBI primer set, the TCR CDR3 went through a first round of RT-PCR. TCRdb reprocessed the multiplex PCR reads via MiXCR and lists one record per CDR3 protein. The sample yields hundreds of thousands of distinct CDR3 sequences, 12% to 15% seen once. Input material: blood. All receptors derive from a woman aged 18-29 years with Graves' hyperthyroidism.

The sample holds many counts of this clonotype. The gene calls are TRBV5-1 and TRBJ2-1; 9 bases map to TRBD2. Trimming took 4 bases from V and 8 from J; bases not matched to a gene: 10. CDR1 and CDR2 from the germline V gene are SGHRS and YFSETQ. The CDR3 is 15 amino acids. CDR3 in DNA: TGCGCCAGCAGCCTCACCGGGACTAGCAGGGATGAGCAGTTCTTC. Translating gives CASSLTGTSRDEQFF.

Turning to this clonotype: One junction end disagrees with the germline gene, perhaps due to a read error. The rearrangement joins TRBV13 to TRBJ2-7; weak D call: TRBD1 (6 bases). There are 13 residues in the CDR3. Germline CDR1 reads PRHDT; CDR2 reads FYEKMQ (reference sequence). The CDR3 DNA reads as TGTGCCGGCAGCTTAGACAGGCAGGGCGAGCAGTACTTC. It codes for CAGSLDRQGEQYF.

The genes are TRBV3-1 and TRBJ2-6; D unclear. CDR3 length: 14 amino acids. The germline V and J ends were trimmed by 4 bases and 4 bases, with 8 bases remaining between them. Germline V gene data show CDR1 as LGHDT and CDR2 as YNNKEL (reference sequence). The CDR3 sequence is CASSRVGGANVLTF. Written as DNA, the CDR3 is TGTGCCAGCAGCCGTGTTGGAGGGGCCAACGTCCTGACTTTC.